This T cell receptor beta chain was retrieved from a study of response to subunit inactivated influenza vaccine. The CDR3 is 17 residues long. Per germline, CDR1 SQVTM and CDR2 ANQGSEA. Germline trimming cut 0 bases from V and 3 bases from J; bases unmatched to any gene: 12. This clonotype has a handful of counts. Its matching antigen is unknown. A single record per CDR3 protein comes from TCRdb applying MiXCR to the RT-PCR reads. The sample shows 800,000 to 1,000,000 distinct CDR3 sequences, around 20% of them seen only once. Notes on the study in general: There was a suggestion from the authors that each seasonal influenza vaccination recruits few new T cells.

This TCR came from a man in his fifties or sixties who received an inactivated influenza vaccine. V and J are TRBV29-1 and TRBJ2-7, with 9 bases fitting TRBD1. The sequenced sample was PBMCs from blood, obtained 4 to 6 days after vaccination. CDR3 amino acids: CSVEDPGSPGQGYEQYF. CDR3 DNA: TGCAGCGTTGAAGATCCCGGCTCACCGGGACAGGGCTACGAGCAGTACTTC.